These T cell receptor beta chains were read from a single sample in a study of blood T cells in healthy people across ages. TCRdb reprocessed the 5' RACE reads via MiXCR and lists one record per CDR3 protein. The sample comprises roughly 680,000 distinct CDR3 sequences, around 45% of which are singletons, and roughly 34% rests with the top ten. What was sequenced was blood. All receptors derive from an older woman in good health. Both conserved end residues are part of each CDR3. The D gene is left open where the match is weak. Part of the rows lack a size; the others show once, few, many or a class for expanded clones.

size,V,J,D,CDR3,DNA
-,TRBV28,TRBJ1-4,TRBD1,CASSLGGGAGEKLFF,TGTGCCAGCAGTTTAGGAGGGGGCGCTGGGGAAAAACTGTTTTTT
-,TRBV5-1,TRBJ2-1,TRBD2,CASSLEGTTYNEQFF,TGCGCCAGCAGCTTGGAGGGGACTACATACAATGAGCAGTTCTTC
few,TRBV10-3,TRBJ1-1,-,CAISESTQLEAFF,TGTGCCATCAGTGAGTCGACTCAGCTTGAAGCTTTCTTT
-,TRBV20-1,TRBJ2-1,-,CSARGRGIYNEQFF,TGCAGTGCTCGGGGGAGAGGAATATACAATGAGCAGTTCTTC
few,TRBV29-1,TRBJ2-1,TRBD1,CSVWTGVNEQFF,TGCAGCGTGTGGACAGGGGTGAATGAGCAGTTCTTC
-,TRBV7-9,TRBJ1-5,TRBD1,CASSPGTVENQPQHF,TGTGCCAGCAGCCCAGGGACAGTAGAAAATCAGCCCCAGCATTTT
-,TRBV20-1,TRBJ2-3,-,CSPSQGPDTQYF,TGCAGTCCGTCTCAAGGACCAGATACGCAGTATTTT
-,TRBV12-3/TRBV12-4,TRBJ2-7,-,CASSPDWSEQYF,TGTGCCAGCAGCCCTGATTGGTCCGAGCAGTACTTC
-,TRBV20-1,TRBJ2-1,-,CSASTAEGGTYNEQFF,TGCAGTGCTAGCACGGCCGAGGGGGGAACTTACAATGAGCAGTTCTTC
few,TRBV7-2,TRBJ2-1,TRBD2,CASRPQGAGGNNEQFF,TGTGCCAGCAGGCCACAGGGAGCGGGGGGGAACAATGAGCAGTTCTTC
few,TRBV28,TRBJ2-5,TRBD2,CASSSPGRGGQETQYF,TGTGCCAGCAGTTCCCCGGGTCGGGGGGGGCAAGAGACCCAGTACTTC
-,TRBV6-5,TRBJ2-3,-,CASGRDVQGDTQYF,TGTGCCAGCGGACGGGACGTACAAGGGGATACGCAGTATTTT
-,TRBV20-1,TRBJ2-3,-,CSARGGGHTQYF,TGCAGTGCTAGAGGTGGGGGTCATACGCAGTATTTT
few,TRBV7-2,TRBJ2-7,-,CASSSGLLYEQYF,TGTGCCAGCAGCTCGGGACTGCTCTACGAGCAGTACTTC
-,TRBV7-9,TRBJ1-4,TRBD1,CASSYQGQNPTNEKLFF,TGTGCCAGCAGCTACCAGGGACAGAACCCAACTAATGAAAAACTGTTTTTT
-,TRBV7-3,TRBJ2-6,TRBD1,CASSGDRISGANVLTF,TGTGCCAGCAGCGGGGACAGAATCTCTGGGGCCAACGTCCTGACTTTC
many,TRBV29-1,TRBJ2-5,-,CSVLGGLQHTYF,TGCAGCGTCCTCGGGGGGCTCCAACACACGTACTTC
-,TRBV6-5,TRBJ2-5,-,CASSYGDRDQETQYF,TGTGCCAGCAGTTACGGGGACCGTGACCAAGAGACCCAGTACTTC
-,TRBV12-3/TRBV12-4,TRBJ2-3,-,CASSLGSRSTDTQYF,TGTGCCAGCAGTTTAGGTAGCCGAAGCACAGATACGCAGTATTTT
-,TRBV18,TRBJ1-4,-,CASSPPGDEKLFF,TGTGCCAGCTCACCACCGGGGGATGAAAAACTGTTTTTT
-,TRBV6-5,TRBJ2-1,TRBD2,CASSYGTRGYNEQFF,TGTGCCAGCAGTTACGGGACTAGGGGGTACAATGAGCAGTTCTTC
-,TRBV9,TRBJ2-2,-,CASSVLQGTTGELFF,TGTGCCAGCAGCGTTTTGCAGGGAACCACCGGGGAGCTGTTTTTT
-,TRBV7-9,TRBJ2-1,-,CASSLGTSYAEQFF,TGTGCCAGCAGCCTAGGAACTAGTTATGCTGAGCAGTTCTTC
-,TRBV9,TRBJ2-1,-,CASSTRGQGVNEQFF,TGTGCCAGCAGCACGCGGGGGCAGGGTGTCAATGAGCAGTTCTTC
once,TRBV5-6,TRBJ2-1,-,CASSLLARVDEQFF,TGTGCCAGCAGCTTGCTAGCCCGTGTAGATGAGCAGTTCTTC
few,TRBV9,TRBJ1-2,-,CASSVFRSGYTF,TGTGCCAGCAGCGTATTTCGGAGTGGCTACACCTTC
few,TRBV2,TRBJ2-7,TRBD1,CASTGGQGVHEQYF,TGTGCCAGCACCGGTGGACAGGGGGTCCACGAGCAGTACTTC
few,TRBV5-1,TRBJ2-7,-,CASRTTGPSSYEQYF,TGCGCCAGCAGGACGACAGGTCCGAGCTCCTACGAGCAGTACTTC
-,TRBV7-9,TRBJ2-7,TRBD1,CASSLTGLGYEQYF,TGTGCCAGCAGCTTGACAGGGTTGGGCTACGAGCAGTACTTC
-,TRBV7-3,TRBJ2-3,-,CASSLRRSSTDTQYF,TGTGCCAGCAGCTTAAGGCGGTCCAGCACAGATACGCAGTATTTT
many,TRBV20-1,TRBJ2-5,TRBD2,CSATKREVIGETQYF,TGCAGTGCCACAAAGCGGGAGGTGATTGGAGAGACCCAGTACTTC
few,TRBV27,TRBJ2-7,-,CASGGYPNYEQYF,TGTGCCAGCGGGGGGTATCCCAACTACGAGCAGTACTTC
few,TRBV20-1,TRBJ2-7,-,CSARVGEYISYEQYF,TGCAGTGCTAGAGTAGGGGAATACATTTCCTACGAGCAGTACTTC
once,TRBV4-2,TRBJ1-1,TRBD1,CASSQGTGRLNTEAFF,TGTGCCAGCAGCCAGGGGACAGGGCGGCTGAACACTGAAGCTTTCTTT